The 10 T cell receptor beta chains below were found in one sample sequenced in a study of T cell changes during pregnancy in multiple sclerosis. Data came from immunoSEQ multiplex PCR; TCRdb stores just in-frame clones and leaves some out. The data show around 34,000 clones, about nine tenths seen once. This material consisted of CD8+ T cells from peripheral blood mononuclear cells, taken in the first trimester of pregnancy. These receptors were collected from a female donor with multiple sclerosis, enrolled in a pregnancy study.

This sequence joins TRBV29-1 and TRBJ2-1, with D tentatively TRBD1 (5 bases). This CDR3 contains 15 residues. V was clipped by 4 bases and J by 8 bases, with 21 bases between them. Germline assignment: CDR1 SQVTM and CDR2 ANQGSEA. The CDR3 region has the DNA TGCAGCGTTGTAAGTGACAGCAGTCGTTGGGATGAGCAGTTCTTC. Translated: CSVVSDSSRWDEQFF.

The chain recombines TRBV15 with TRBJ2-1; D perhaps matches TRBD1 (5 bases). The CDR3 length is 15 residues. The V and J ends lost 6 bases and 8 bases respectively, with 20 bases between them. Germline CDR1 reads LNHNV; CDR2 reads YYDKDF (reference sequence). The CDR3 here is CATSAVRVHSDEQFF. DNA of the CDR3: TGTGCCACCAGTGCCGTCAGGGTTCATTCGGATGAGCAGTTCTTC.

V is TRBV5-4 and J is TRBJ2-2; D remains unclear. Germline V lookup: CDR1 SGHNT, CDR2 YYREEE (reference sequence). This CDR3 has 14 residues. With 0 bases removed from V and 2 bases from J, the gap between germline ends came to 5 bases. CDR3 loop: CASSLGVNTGELFF. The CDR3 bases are TGTGCCAGCAGCTTGGGCGTAAACACCGGGGAGCTGTTTTTT.

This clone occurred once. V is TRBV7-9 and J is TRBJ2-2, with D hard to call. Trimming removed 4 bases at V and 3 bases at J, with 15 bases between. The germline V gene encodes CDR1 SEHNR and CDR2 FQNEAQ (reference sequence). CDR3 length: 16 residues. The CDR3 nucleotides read TGTGCCAGCAGCTCTCTAATCGAAGCCTACACCGGGGAGCTGTTTTTT. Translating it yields CASSSLIEAYTGELFF.

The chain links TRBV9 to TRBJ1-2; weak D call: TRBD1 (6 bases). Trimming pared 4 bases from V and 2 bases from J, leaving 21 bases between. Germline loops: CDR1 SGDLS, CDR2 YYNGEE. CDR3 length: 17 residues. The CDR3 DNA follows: TGTGCCAGCAGCCCCCAAGGAGGCAGGGGACCGAACTATGGCTACACCTTC. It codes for CASSPQGGRGPNYGYTF.

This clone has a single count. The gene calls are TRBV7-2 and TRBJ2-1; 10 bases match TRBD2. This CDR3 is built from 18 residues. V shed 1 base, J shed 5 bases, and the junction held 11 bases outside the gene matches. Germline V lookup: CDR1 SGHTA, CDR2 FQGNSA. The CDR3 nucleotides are TGTGCCAGCAGCTTAGGTCGGCTAGCGGGAGAGTGGGACAATGAGCAGTTCTTC. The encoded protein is CASSLGRLAGEWDNEQFF. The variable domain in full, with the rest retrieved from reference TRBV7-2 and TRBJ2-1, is GAGVSQSPSNKVTEKGKDVELRCDPISGHTALYWYRQSLGQGLEFLIYFQGNSAPDKSGLPSDRFSAERTGGSVSTLTIQRTQQEDSAVYLCASSLGRLAGEWDNEQFFGPGTRLTVL.

In nucleotides, the CDR3 is TGTGCCAGCACTACATCGACAGCGACTTCCTACGAGCAGTACTTC. Translation: CASTTSTATSYEQYF. The rearrangement uses TRBV5-6 and TRBJ2-5; possibly TRBD1 for D (5 bases). The closer fit of TRBJ2-7 to the DNA end suggests the J call may be wrong. The CDR3 sequence is 15 residues long. Germline V gene sequence: CDR1 SGHDT, CDR2 YYEEEE.

CDR3 in amino acids: CASSPRERGLDTQYF. The CDR3 nucleotides read TGTGCCAGCTCACCAAGAGAGAGGGGACTGGATACGCAGTATTTT. This chain connects TRBV18 to TRBJ2-3; TRBD2 might be the D (6 bases). Germline values: CDR1 KGHSH, CDR2 LQKENI. The CDR3 has 15 residues. Deletions cut 2 bases from V and 6 bases from J, with 15 bases between.

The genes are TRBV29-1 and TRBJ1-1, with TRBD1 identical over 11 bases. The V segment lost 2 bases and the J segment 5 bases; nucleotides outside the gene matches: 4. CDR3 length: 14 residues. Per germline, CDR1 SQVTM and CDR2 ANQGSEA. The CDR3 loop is CSVESGTGGTEAFF. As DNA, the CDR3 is TGCAGCGTTGAATCAGGGACAGGGGGTACTGAAGCTTTCTTT.

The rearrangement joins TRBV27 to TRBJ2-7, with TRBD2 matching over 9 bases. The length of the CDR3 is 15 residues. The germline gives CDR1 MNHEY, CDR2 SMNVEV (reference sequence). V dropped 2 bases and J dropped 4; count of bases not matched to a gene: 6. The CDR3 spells CASSLGRLAAYEQYF. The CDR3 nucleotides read TGTGCCAGCAGTTTAGGTAGACTAGCGGCTTACGAGCAGTACTTC.